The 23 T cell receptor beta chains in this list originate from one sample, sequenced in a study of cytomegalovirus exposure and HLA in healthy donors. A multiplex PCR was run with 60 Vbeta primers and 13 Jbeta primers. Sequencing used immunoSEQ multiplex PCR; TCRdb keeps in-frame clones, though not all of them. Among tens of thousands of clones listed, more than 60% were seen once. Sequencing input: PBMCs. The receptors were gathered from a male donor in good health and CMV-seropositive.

The chain's CDR3 is CASSLDPGRAGNTIYF. CDR3 DNA: TGTGCCAGCAGCTTGGATCCCGGCAGGGCTGGAAACACCATATATTTT. The chain employs TRBV5-4 and TRBJ1-3, with D possibly TRBD1 on 5 matching bases. This CDR3 spans 16 amino acids. Between the trimmed V and J ends, which lost 0 bases and 2 bases, there was a span of 12 bases. Germline loops: CDR1 SGHNT, CDR2 YYREEE (reference sequence).

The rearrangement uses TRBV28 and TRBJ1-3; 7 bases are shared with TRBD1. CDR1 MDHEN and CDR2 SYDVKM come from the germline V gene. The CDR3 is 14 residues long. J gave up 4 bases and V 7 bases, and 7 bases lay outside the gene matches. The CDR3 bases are TGTGCCAGCAAAGCAGGGGGTTCCGGAAACACCATATATTTT. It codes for CASKAGGSGNTIYF.

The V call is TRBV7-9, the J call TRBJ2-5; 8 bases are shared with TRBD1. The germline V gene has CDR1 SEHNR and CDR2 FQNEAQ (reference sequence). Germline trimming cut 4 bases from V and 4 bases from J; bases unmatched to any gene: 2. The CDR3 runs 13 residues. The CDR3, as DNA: TGTGCCAGCAGCTCGGGACAGGTAGAGACCCAGTACTTC. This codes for CASSSGQVETQYF.

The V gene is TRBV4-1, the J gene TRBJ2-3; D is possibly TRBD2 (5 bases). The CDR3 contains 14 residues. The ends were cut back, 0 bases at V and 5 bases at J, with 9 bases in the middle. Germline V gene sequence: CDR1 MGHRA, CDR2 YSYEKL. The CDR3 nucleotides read TGCGCCAGCAGCCAAGAGGAAGGGAGAGATACGCAGTATTTT. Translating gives CASSQEEGRDTQYF.

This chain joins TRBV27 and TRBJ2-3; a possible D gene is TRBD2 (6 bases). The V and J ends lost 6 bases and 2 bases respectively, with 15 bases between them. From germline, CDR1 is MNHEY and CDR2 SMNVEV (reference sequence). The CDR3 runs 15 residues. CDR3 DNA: TGTGCCAGCAGACGTGGACGGGGACTCACAGATACGCAGTATTTT. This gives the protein CASRRGRGLTDTQYF.

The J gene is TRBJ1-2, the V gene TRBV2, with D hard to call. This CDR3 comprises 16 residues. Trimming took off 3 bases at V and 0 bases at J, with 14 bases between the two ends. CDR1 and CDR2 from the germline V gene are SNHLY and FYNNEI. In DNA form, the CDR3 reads TGTGCCAGCAGTGAGCAACTTCCAGGAACTAACTATGGCTACACCTTC. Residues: CASSEQLPGTNYGYTF.

The CDR3 loop reads CASSRTGLAGGSSTDTQYF. The CDR3 DNA reads as TGCGCCAGCAGCCGAACGGGACTAGCGGGGGGATCTAGCACAGATACGCAGTATTTT. The genes are TRBV4-3 and TRBJ2-3; TRBD2 aligns across 15 bases. The germline gives CDR1 LGHNA, CDR2 YSLEER. Trimming removed 4 bases from V and 0 bases from J; junction bases left unmatched: 8. The length of the CDR3 is 19 residues.

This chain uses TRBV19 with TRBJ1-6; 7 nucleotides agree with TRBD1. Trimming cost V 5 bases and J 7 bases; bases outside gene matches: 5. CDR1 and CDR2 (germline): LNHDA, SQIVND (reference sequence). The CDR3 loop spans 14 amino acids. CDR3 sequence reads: CASSSTGNNSPLHF. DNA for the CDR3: TGTGCCAGTAGTTCGACAGGGAACAATTCACCCCTCCACTTT.

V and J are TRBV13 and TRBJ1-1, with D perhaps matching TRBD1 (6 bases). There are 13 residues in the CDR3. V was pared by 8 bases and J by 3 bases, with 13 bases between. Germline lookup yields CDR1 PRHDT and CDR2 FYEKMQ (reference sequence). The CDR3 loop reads CASGTGWYTEAFF. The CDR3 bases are TGTGCCAGCGGAACAGGGTGGTACACTGAAGCTTTCTTT.

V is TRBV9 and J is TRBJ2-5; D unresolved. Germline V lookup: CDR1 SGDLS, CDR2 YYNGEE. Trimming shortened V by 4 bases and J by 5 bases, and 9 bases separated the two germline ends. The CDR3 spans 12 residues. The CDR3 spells CASSPGEETQYF. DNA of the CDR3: TGTGCCAGCAGCCCAGGCGAGGAGACCCAGTACTTC.

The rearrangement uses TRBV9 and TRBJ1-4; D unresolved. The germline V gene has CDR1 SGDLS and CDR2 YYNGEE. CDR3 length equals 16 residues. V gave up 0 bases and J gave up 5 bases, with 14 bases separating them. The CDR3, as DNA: TGTGCCAGCAGCGTAGAGCGAACGGGAGCGAATGAAAAACTGTTTTTT. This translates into CASSVERTGANEKLFF.

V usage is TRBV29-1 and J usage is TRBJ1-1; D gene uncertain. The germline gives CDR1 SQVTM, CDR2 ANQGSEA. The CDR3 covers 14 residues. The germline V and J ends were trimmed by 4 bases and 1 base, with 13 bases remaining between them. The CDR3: CSVGTQAWNTEAFF. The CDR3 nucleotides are TGCAGCGTTGGTACCCAGGCCTGGAACACTGAAGCTTTCTTT.

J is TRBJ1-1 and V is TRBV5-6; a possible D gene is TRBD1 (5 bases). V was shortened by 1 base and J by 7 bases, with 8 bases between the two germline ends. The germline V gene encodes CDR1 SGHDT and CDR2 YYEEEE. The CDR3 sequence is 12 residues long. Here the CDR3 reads CASSLRGGEAFF. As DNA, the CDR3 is TGTGCCAGCAGCTTGAGGGGTGGTGAAGCTTTCTTT.

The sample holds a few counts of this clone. The CDR3 protein is CASSSLTRRTNEKLFF. DNA for the CDR3: TGTGCCAGCAGCTCCCTAACTCGGCGGACTAATGAAAAACTGTTTTTT. The V call is TRBV5-6, the J call TRBJ1-4; D remains unclear. The CDR3 runs 16 residues. Germline V gene data show CDR1 as SGHDT and CDR2 as YYEEEE. Trimming removed 3 bases at V and 2 bases at J, with 14 bases between.

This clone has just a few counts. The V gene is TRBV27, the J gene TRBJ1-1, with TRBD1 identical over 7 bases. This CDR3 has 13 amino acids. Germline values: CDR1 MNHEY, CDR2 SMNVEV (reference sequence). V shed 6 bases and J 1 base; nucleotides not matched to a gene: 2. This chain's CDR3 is CASRQGPNTEAFF. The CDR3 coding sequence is TGTGCCAGCAGACAGGGGCCGAACACTGAAGCTTTCTTT.

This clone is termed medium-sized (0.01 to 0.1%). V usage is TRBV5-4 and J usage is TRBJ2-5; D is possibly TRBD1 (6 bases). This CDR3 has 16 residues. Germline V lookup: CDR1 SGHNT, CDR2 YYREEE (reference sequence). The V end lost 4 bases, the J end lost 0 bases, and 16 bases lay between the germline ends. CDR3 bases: TGTGCCAGCAGCAGCTGGGACACGGGGAACCAAGAGACCCAGTACTTC. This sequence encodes CASSSWDTGNQETQYF.

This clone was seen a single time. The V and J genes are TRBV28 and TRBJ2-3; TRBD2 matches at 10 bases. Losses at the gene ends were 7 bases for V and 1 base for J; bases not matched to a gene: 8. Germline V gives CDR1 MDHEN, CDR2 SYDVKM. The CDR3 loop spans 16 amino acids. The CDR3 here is CASIPPGTSGTDTQYF. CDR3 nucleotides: TGTGCCAGCATCCCCCCCGGGACTAGCGGCACAGATACGCAGTATTTT.

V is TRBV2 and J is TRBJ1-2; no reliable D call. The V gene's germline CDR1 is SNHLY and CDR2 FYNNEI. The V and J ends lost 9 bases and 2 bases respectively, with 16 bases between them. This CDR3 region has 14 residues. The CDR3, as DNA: TGTGCCAGAGTGGCGGGATTGCCCAACTATGGCTACACCTTC. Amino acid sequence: CARVAGLPNYGYTF.

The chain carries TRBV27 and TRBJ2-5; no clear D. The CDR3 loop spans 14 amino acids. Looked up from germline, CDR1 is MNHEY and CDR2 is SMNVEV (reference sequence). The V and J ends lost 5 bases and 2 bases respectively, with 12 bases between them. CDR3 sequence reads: CASSTRNIQETQYF. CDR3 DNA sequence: TGTGCCAGCAGTACCAGGAATATTCAAGAGACCCAGTACTTC.

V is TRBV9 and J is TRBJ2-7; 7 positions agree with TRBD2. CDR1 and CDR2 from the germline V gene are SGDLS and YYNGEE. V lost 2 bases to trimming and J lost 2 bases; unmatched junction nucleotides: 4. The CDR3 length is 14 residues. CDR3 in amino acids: CASSVEGGTYEQYF. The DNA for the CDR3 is TGTGCCAGCAGCGTTGAGGGAGGGACCTACGAGCAGTACTTC.

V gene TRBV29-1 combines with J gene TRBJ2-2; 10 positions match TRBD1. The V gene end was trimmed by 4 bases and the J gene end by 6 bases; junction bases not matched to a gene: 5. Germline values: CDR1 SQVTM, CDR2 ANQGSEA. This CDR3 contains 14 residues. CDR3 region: CSVGTGGFAGELFF. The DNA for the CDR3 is TGCAGCGTTGGGACAGGGGGATTCGCCGGGGAGCTGTTTTTT.

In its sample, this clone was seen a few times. The DNA of the CDR3 is TGTGCCAGCAGTGAAGCGGGGCAGATGGGCCTCTATGGCTACACCTTC. This translates into CASSEAGQMGLYGYTF. The genes are TRBV6-1 and TRBJ1-2, with D perhaps matching TRBD1 (5 bases). The CDR3 runs to 16 residues. The germline V gene encodes CDR1 MNHNS and CDR2 SASEGT. V lost 0 bases to trimming and J lost 4 bases, with 15 bases between them.

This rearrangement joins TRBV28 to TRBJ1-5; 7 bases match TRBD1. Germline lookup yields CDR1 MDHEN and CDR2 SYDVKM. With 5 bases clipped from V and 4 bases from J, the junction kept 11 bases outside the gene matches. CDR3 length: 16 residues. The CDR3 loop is CASSPYPGTVNQPQHF. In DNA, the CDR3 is TGTGCCAGCAGTCCCTATCCCGGGACAGTAAATCAGCCCCAGCATTTT.